The 23 T cell receptor beta chains below were found in one sample sequenced in a study of blood T cell repertoires in COVID-19 (dated by TCRdb to the early 2020s). Libraries were prepared through the immunoSEQ multiplex PCR assay. The source is immuneACCESS, and TCRdb retained only in-frame sequences with V and J called. Part of the clones is not carried over; for the studies checked, unresolved V genes explain less than half of this, and the remainder is unexplained. The sample table shows about 140,000 clones, and 65% to 85% are seen once. The ten biggest clones cover more than 1.5% of the sample. The specimen was peripheral blood. The receptors were gathered from a woman aged 60 to 75 with acute or convalescent COVID-19.

The DNA of the CDR3 is TGCAGCGTTGAACGGCTAGCGGGAACCTCTGGGCAGTACTTC. Translated: CSVERLAGTSGQYF. The V and J genes are TRBV29-1 and TRBJ2-7; 9 bases are shared with TRBD2. The ends lost 2 bases at V and 9 bases at J; junction bases unmatched: 11. The CDR3 covers 14 residues. CDR1 SQVTM and CDR2 ANQGSEA come from the germline V gene.

This clone was observed a few times. The J gene is TRBJ2-1, the V gene TRBV9; 8 bases match TRBD2. The CDR3 spans 15 residues. Germline CDR1 SGDLS, CDR2 YYNGEE. V trimming: 0 bases; J trimming: 3 bases; junction bases outside the gene matches: 2. This CDR3 is CASSVVAGSYNEQFF. CDR3 DNA sequence: TGTGCCAGCAGCGTAGTAGCGGGAAGCTACAATGAGCAGTTCTTC.

The V call is TRBV6-5, the J call TRBJ2-1, with D hard to call. V was trimmed by 11 bases and J by 4 bases, leaving 9 bases between them. The CDR3 is 11 residues long. CDR1 is MNHEY and CDR2 is SVGAGI in the germline V gene. The CDR3 DNA is TGTGCCCTTAGCCCGTACAATGAGCAGTTCTTC. It encodes CALSPYNEQFF.

The rearrangement uses TRBV10-1 and TRBJ2-2; D gene uncertain. CDR3 length equals 12 residues. Germline V gene data show CDR1 as WNHNN and CDR2 as SYGVQD (reference sequence). V was trimmed by 7 bases and J by 5 bases, leaving 8 bases between them. The CDR3 DNA is TGCGCCAGCAACCGAGGAACCGGGGAGCTGTTTTTT. Its protein is CASNRGTGELFF.

The V call is TRBV3-1 (or the pseudogene TRBV3-2), the J call TRBJ2-7; D perhaps matches TRBD2 (6 bases). This CDR3 contains 15 residues. Trimming cost V 0 bases and J 7 bases, with 16 bases left between them. The germline gives CDR1 LGHDT, CDR2 YNNKEL (reference sequence). CDR3 in amino acids: CASSQDGASVREQYF. The CDR3 DNA follows: TGTGCCAGCAGCCAAGATGGGGCTAGCGTGAGGGAGCAGTACTTC.

The genes are TRBV30 and TRBJ2-1; possible D gene TRBD1, 5 bases. From germline, CDR1 is GTSNPN and CDR2 SVGIG (reference sequence). The V gene lost 5 bases and the J gene lost 6 bases, with 14 bases spanning the gap. This CDR3 comprises 13 residues. The CDR3 loop reads CAWVPSGANEQFF. The CDR3 coding sequence is TGTGCCTGGGTCCCCTCTGGGGCCAATGAGCAGTTCTTC.

This clone is classed as medium-sized. This CDR3 is also generated by other DNA sequences in the sample. V usage is TRBV11-2 and J usage is TRBJ2-4, with 7 bases that match TRBD2. The CDR3 covers 13 residues. The junction had 9 bases not matched to a gene; V was cut back by 5 bases and J by 11 bases. Germline V gene data show CDR1 as SGHAT and CDR2 as FQNNGV. For the CDR3, the DNA is TGTGCCAGCAGCCTCTGGGGGGGGGAGTTTCAGTACTTC. Translated: CASSLWGGEFQYF.

The chain recombines TRBV4-2 with TRBJ1-2; TRBD1 matches 12 bases. This CDR3 has 15 amino acids. Germline CDR1 reads LGHNA; CDR2 reads YNFKEQ. V was clipped by 5 bases and J by 7 bases; unmatched bases: 8. In DNA, the CDR3 is TGTGCCAGCAGCATCGCCGGGACAGGGGGCGGTGGCTACACCTTC. Translating it yields CASSIAGTGGGGYTF.

This chain links TRBV14 with TRBJ2-2; 7 bases match TRBD2. Germline V gene sequence: CDR1 SGHDN, CDR2 FVKESK. This CDR3 spans 15 amino acids. V was pared by 1 base and J by 4 bases, with 3 bases of the junction left unmatched. In DNA form, the CDR3 reads TGTGCCAGCAGCCAAGTCGGGAGGTTCACCGGGGAGCTGTTTTTT. Its protein is CASSQVGRFTGELFF.

The chain joins TRBV5-1 to TRBJ2-2, with 10 bases fitting TRBD2. V shed 6 bases and J 1 base; nucleotides not matched to a gene: 9. The CDR3 sequence is 17 residues long. The germline gives CDR1 SGHRS, CDR2 YFSETQ. CDR3 nucleotides: TGCGCCAGCAAGCGGCTAGCGGGAGTAGGGAACACCGGGGAGCTGTTTTTT. It yields the protein CASKRLAGVGNTGELFF.

V is TRBV5-1 and J is TRBJ2-5; TRBD2 agrees at 8 bases. Germline lookup yields CDR1 SGHRS and CDR2 YFSETQ. The CDR3 extends over 15 amino acids. V lost 4 bases to trimming and J lost 2 bases; unmatched junction nucleotides: 7. DNA of the CDR3: TGCGCCAGCAGCCACACTAGCGGAGCTCAAGAGACCCAGTACTTC. It yields the protein CASSHTSGAQETQYF.

The V and J genes are TRBV9 and TRBJ1-3; 11 bases match TRBD1. The CDR3 is 15 amino acids. CDR1 and CDR2 from the germline V gene are SGDLS and YYNGEE. The V segment lost 2 bases and the J segment 2 bases; nucleotides outside the gene matches: 0. The CDR3 DNA is TGTGCCAGCAGCGTGGGACAGGGGGCTGGAAACACCATATATTTT. It specifies CASSVGQGAGNTIYF.

The chain joins TRBV27 to TRBJ2-7; D unresolved. The CDR3 sequence is 14 residues long. Trimming removed 2 bases from V and 6 bases from J, with 14 bases in between. Germline V gene data show CDR1 as MNHEY and CDR2 as SMNVEV (reference sequence). CDR3 DNA: TGTGCCAGCAGTTTACTAAACCCCAGAGGCGAGCAGTACTTC. Translating it yields CASSLLNPRGEQYF.

This chain joins TRBV2 and TRBJ2-1; 10 bases fit TRBD2. The trim removed 2 bases at V and 0 bases at J, leaving 4 bases unmatched. Germline-derived CDR1 and CDR2 are SNHLY and FYNNEI. The CDR3 spans 17 residues. CDR3: CASSEKSSGSSYNEQFF. In DNA, the CDR3 is TGTGCCAGCAGTGAAAAATCTAGCGGGAGCTCCTACAATGAGCAGTTCTTC.

The J gene is TRBJ2-3, the V gene TRBV27; D unresolved. Germline V gives CDR1 MNHEY, CDR2 SMNVEV (reference sequence). V lost 3 bases, J lost 0 bases, and 10 bases lay in between. This CDR3 has 15 residues. The CDR3 is CASSLWSPSTDTQYF. CDR3 DNA: TGTGCCAGCAGTTTGTGGAGCCCTAGCACAGATACGCAGTATTTT.

This chain links TRBV5-6 with TRBJ1-6; the match to TRBD1 covers 9 bases. Losses at the gene ends were 4 bases for V and 4 bases for J; bases not matched to a gene: 3. Germline values: CDR1 SGHDT, CDR2 YYEEEE. The CDR3 consists of 15 residues. This CDR3 is CASSPGTGYNSPLHF. The CDR3 DNA is TGTGCCAGCAGCCCGGGGACAGGGTATAATTCACCCCTCCACTTT.

The chain recombines TRBV18 with TRBJ2-1; D possibly corresponds to TRBD2 (5 bases). V shed 8 bases and J shed 10 bases, with 21 bases lying between them. CDR1 KGHSH and CDR2 LQKENI come from the germline V gene. The CDR3 contains 14 residues. The CDR3 DNA reads TGTGCCAGCCTTACGGGCCCGGCGGGCCGGGAGCAGTTCTTC. Protein: CASLTGPAGREQFF.

The chain links TRBV5-4 to TRBJ1-1; TRBD1 matches at 10 bases. Trimming cost V 9 bases and J 5 bases; bases outside gene matches: 10. The CDR3 covers 14 residues. The germline CDR1 and CDR2 sequences are SGHNT and YYREEE (reference sequence). CDR3 protein: CATKTGGVLTEAFF. The CDR3 region has the DNA TGTGCCACTAAGACAGGGGGCGTTTTAACTGAAGCTTTCTTT. Looking up the rest from reference TRBV5-4 and TRBJ1-1 gives the full variable domain: ETGVTQSPTHLIKTRGQQVTLRCSSQSGHNTVSWYQQALGQGPQFIFQYYREEENGRGNFPPRFSGLQFPNYSSELNVNALELDDSALYLCATKTGGVLTEAFFGQGTRLTVV.

This clone was found once. The chain links TRBV7-8 to TRBJ2-5, with 8 bases aligning to TRBD1. Trimming took 4 bases from V and 3 from J; bases not matched to a gene: 13. Germline V CDR1 and CDR2: SGHVS, FQNEAQ. This CDR3 is built from 17 residues. CDR3 coding DNA: TGTGCCAGCAGCTACGGAGGCCCCGGGACAGGTGAAGAGACCCAGTACTTC. Translation gives CASSYGGPGTGEETQYF. Together with reference TRBV7-8 and TRBJ2-5, the CDR3 gives the full variable domain: GAGVSQSPRYKVAKRGQDVALRCDPISGHVSLFWYQQALGQGPEFLTYFQNEAQLDKSGLPSDRFFAERPEGSVSTLKIQRTQQEDSAVYLCASSYGGPGTGEETQYFGPGTRLLVL.

The genes are TRBV7-2 and TRBJ2-1; D uncertain. The germline gives CDR1 SGHTA, CDR2 FQGNSA. V lost 5 bases to trimming and J lost 3 bases, with 8 bases between them. The CDR3 is made up of 13 amino acids. In DNA form, the CDR3 reads TGTGCCAGCAGCCCGACATACTACAATGAGCAGTTCTTC. Translating gives CASSPTYYNEQFF.

This chain connects TRBV6-5 to TRBJ2-3, with D unresolved. V was shortened by 4 bases and J by 3 bases, with 11 bases between the two germline ends. This CDR3 has 14 residues. CDR1 and CDR2 (germline): MNHEY, SVGAGI. CDR3 coding DNA: TGTGCCAGCAGTTTTCGTGGTCGGACAGATACGCAGTATTTT. Its translation is CASSFRGRTDTQYF.

The chain joins TRBV6-1 to TRBJ2-1; 11 bases agree with TRBD2. The ends lost 0 bases at V and 8 bases at J; junction bases unmatched: 9. This CDR3 is 17 amino acids long. Looked up from germline, CDR1 is MNHNS and CDR2 is SASEGT. CDR3 loop: CASSEAHSGRAWDEQFF. CDR3 sequence (DNA): TGTGCCAGCAGTGAAGCTCATAGCGGGAGGGCCTGGGATGAGCAGTTCTTC.

The chain recombines TRBV6-1 with TRBJ2-5, with a possible D match to TRBD1 (5 bases). Germline CDR1 is MNHNS and CDR2 is SASEGT. This CDR3 spans 13 amino acids. V was trimmed by 1 base and J by 5 bases, leaving 8 bases between them. The CDR3 loop is CASSEGGRETQYF. The CDR3 bases are TGTGCCAGCAGTGAAGGGGGCCGGGAGACCCAGTACTTC.